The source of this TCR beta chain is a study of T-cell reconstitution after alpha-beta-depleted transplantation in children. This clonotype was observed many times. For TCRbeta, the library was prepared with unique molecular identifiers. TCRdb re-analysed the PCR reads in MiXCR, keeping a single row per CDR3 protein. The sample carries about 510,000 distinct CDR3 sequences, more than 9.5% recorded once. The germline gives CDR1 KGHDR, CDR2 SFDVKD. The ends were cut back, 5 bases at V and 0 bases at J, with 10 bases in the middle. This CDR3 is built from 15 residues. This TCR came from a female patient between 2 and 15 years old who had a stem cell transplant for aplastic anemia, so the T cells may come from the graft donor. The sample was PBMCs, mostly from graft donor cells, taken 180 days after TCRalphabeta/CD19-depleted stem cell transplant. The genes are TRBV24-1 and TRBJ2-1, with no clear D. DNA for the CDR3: TGTGCCACCAGTGGCGTACCGAGCTCCTACAATGAGCAGTTCTTC. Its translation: CATSGVPSSYNEQFF.